The 12 T cell receptor beta chains below come from one sample, sequenced in a study of T cell repertoires in cytomegalovirus infection. TCRdb reprocessed the reads with MiXCR, giving one entry per CDR3 protein. Seen here are around 750,000 distinct CDR3 sequences, approximately 32% observed once, and the top ten hold 9.5% to 15%. Antigen specificity for these receptors is unknown. The sequences come from cultured CD8+ T cells from PBMCs, collected from culture after CMV antigen stimulation. The receptors originated from a human donor in good health (CMV status not recorded). Some clones in this sample may be carry-over from other donors' samples.

The V and J genes are TRBV18 and TRBJ2-1, with a weak D call TRBD2 (6 bases). The germline V and J ends were trimmed by 6 bases and 6 bases, with 15 bases remaining between them. CDR1 is KGHSH, CDR2 LQKENI, per germline. The CDR3 runs 14 residues. The CDR3 loop is CASSSPTSLNEQFF. The CDR3 DNA is TGTGCCAGCTCGTCCCCGACTAGTCTCAATGAGCAGTTCTTC.

A few counts support this clonotype. The chain has TRBV6-1 and TRBJ2-7; D unclear. V was trimmed by 3 bases and J by 0 bases, leaving 6 bases between them. Germline V gives CDR1 MNHNS, CDR2 SASEGT. CDR3 size: 13 residues. The CDR3 here is CASSEYGSYEQYV. In DNA, the CDR3 is TGTGCCAGCAGTGAGTACGGCTCCTACGAGCAGTACGTC.

Comment on this clonotype: A single base separates this from a much larger clone, so it may be a read error. CDR3 nucleotide sequence: TGTGTCAGCAGCTTAGGGGCAGTCTCCTACGAGCAGTACTTC. Translation gives CVSSLGAVSYEQYF. The chain has TRBV7-8 and TRBJ2-7, with D perhaps matching TRBD1 (5 bases). Looked up from germline, CDR1 is SGHVS and CDR2 is FQNEAQ. The CDR3 covers 14 residues.

The V call is TRBV7-9, the J call TRBJ1-3; D gene unclear. This CDR3 has 15 amino acids. Germline CDR1 is SEHNR and CDR2 is FQNEAQ (reference sequence). With 5 bases removed from V and 4 bases from J, the gap between germline ends came to 15 bases. The DNA for the CDR3 is TGTGCCAGCAGCCGAAGAGCAGTCGAAGGAAACACCATATATTTT. Its protein product is CASSRRAVEGNTIYF.

This clonotype was recorded a few times. The rearrangement links TRBV6-1 to TRBJ2-5; 12 positions agree with TRBD2. The CDR3 spans 16 residues. Trimming removed 1 base from V and 3 bases from J; junction bases left unmatched: 3. Germline lookup yields CDR1 MNHNS and CDR2 SASEGT. As DNA, the CDR3 is TGTGCCAGCAGTGAAGGGACTAGCGGGGTAGAAGAGACCCAGTACTTC. Translated, it gives CASSEGTSGVEETQYF.

This clonotype was recorded a few times. The V call is TRBV9, the J call TRBJ2-3, with 7 nucleotides matching TRBD2. Per germline, CDR1 SGDLS and CDR2 YYNGEE. This CDR3 is built from 16 residues. The trim removed 3 bases at V and 2 bases at J, leaving 9 bases unmatched. Here the CDR3 reads CASSAGERGPTDTQYF. CDR3 nucleotides: TGTGCCAGCAGCGCTGGGGAGCGGGGCCCCACAGATACGCAGTATTTT. The full variable domain, its missing parts supplied by reference TRBV9 and TRBJ2-3, is DSGVTQTPKHLITATGQRVTLRCSPRSGDLSVYWYQQSLDQGLQFLIQYYNGEERAKGNILERFSAQQFPDLHSELNLSSLELGDSALYFCASSAGERGPTDTQYFGPGTRLTVL.

This clonotype has just a few counts. This chain links TRBV20-1 with TRBJ1-2; tentatively, D is TRBD1 (6 bases). This CDR3 spans 14 amino acids. CDR1 DFQATT and CDR2 SNEGSKA come from the germline V gene (reference sequence). V was trimmed by 8 bases and J by 4 bases, leaving 20 bases between them. The CDR3 bases are TGCAGTCAAGAATACTGGGGGGGCTTCTATGGCTACACCTTC. Its translation is CSQEYWGGFYGYTF.

V and J are TRBV6-5 and TRBJ1-2; the D is unclear. CDR1 is MNHEY and CDR2 is SVGAGI in the germline V gene. This CDR3 is built from 13 residues. Trimming stripped 2 bases from V and 2 bases from J, with 6 bases between. Here the CDR3 DNA reads TGTGCCAGCAGTTACGGTATCAACTATGGCTACACCTTC. Its translation: CASSYGINYGYTF.

This clonotype was counted ten times or more. The rearrangement joins TRBV12-3 or TRBV12-4 to TRBJ1-2; a weak D match, TRBD1 (5 bases). The CDR3 is 15 amino acids. V was cut by 3 bases and J by 6 bases, with 17 bases left in between. CDR3 residues: CASSFWGGEVNGYTF. CDR3 sequence (DNA): TGTGCCAGCAGTTTCTGGGGGGGGGAAGTTAATGGCTACACCTTC.

The chain combines TRBV20-1 with TRBJ2-5; no definite D call. Looked up from germline, CDR1 is DFQATT and CDR2 is SNEGSKA (reference sequence). The CDR3 contains 12 residues. V dropped 7 bases and J dropped 0 bases, with 9 bases sitting between them. The CDR3 here is CSVSVNQETQYF. The CDR3 coding sequence is TGCAGTGTTAGTGTCAACCAAGAGACCCAGTACTTC.

This clonotype came up many times. V usage is TRBV11-3 and J usage is TRBJ2-1, with TRBD1 identical over 11 bases. Trimming removed 6 bases from V and 8 bases from J; junction bases left unmatched: 6. The germline CDR1 and CDR2 sequences are SGHNT and YENEEA. The CDR3 contains 14 residues. CDR3 DNA sequence: TGTGCCAGCAGTTACCAGGACAGGGGGCATGAGCAGTTCTTC. It specifies CASSYQDRGHEQFF.

This clonotype has a count of ten or more. The chain has TRBV7-3 and TRBJ2-1; 9 positions agree with TRBD1. The CDR3 sequence is 18 residues long. Germline-derived CDR1 and CDR2 are SGHTA and FQGTGA. The J segment lost 4 bases and the V segment lost 1 base, leaving 11 bases of the junction unmatched. The CDR3 DNA sequence: TGTGCCAGCAGCTTAAGGGGAATTTTGGACAGGGGATACAATGAGCAGTTCTTC. This gives the protein CASSLRGILDRGYNEQFF. Full variable domain (outside the CDR3, taken from reference TRBV7-3 and TRBJ2-1): GAGVSQTPSNKVTEKGKYVELRCDPISGHTALYWYRQSLGQGPEFLIYFQGTGAADDSGLPNDRFFAVRPEGSVSTLKIQRTERGDSAVYLCASSLRGILDRGYNEQFFGPGTRLTVL.